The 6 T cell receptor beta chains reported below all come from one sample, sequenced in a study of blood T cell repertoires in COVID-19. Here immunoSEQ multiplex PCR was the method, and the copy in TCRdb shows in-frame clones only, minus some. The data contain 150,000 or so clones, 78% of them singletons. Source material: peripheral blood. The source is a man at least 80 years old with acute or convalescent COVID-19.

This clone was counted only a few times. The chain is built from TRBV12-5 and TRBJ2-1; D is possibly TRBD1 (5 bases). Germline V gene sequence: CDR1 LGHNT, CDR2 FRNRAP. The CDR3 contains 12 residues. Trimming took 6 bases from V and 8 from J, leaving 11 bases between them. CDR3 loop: CASGQGTHEQFF. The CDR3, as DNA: TGTGCTAGTGGCCAGGGAACCCATGAGCAGTTCTTC.

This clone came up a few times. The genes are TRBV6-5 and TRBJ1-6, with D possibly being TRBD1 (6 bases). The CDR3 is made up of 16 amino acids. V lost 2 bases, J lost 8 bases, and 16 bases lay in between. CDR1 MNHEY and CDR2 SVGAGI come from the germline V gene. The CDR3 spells CASSYSLVAGDSPLHF. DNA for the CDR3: TGTGCCAGCAGTTACAGTCTAGTGGCAGGGGATTCACCCCTCCACTTT.

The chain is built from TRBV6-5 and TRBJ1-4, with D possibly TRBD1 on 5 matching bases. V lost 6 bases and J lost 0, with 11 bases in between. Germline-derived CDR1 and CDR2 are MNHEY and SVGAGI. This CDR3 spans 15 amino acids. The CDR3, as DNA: TGTGCCAGCAGACGGGGGGGACCAACTAATGAAAAACTGTTTTTT. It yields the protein CASRRGGPTNEKLFF.

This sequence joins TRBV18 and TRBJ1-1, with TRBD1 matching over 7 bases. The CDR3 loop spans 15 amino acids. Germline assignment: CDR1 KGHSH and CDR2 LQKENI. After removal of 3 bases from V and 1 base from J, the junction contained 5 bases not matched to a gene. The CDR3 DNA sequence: TGTGCCAGCTCACCCTCCGGGACAGCGAACACTGAAGCTTTCTTT. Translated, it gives CASSPSGTANTEAFF.

The CDR3 coding sequence is TGTGCCAGCAGACATAGCAATCAGCCCCAGCATTTT. Protein product: CASRHSNQPQHF. V gene TRBV12-3 or TRBV12-4 combines with J gene TRBJ1-5; D unclear. V dropped 6 bases and J dropped 0 bases, with 3 bases sitting between them. The CDR3 runs 12 residues.

The CDR3 protein is CASRGSGRGSYEQYF. Here the CDR3 DNA reads TGTGCCAGCAGGGGATCAGGACGGGGTTCCTACGAGCAGTACTTC. The rearrangement uses TRBV6-1 and TRBJ2-7, with a weak D call TRBD2 (5 bases). The V gene's germline CDR1 is MNHNS and CDR2 SASEGT. The CDR3 length is 15 residues. V was pared by 6 bases and J by 1 base, with 16 bases between.